This passage covers 23 T cell receptor beta chains from one sample sequenced in a study of T-cell reconstitution after alpha-beta-depleted transplantation in children. For TCRbeta, the library was prepared with unique molecular identifiers. Using its own MiXCR run on the PCR reads, TCRdb lists one record per CDR3 protein. Of around 370,000 distinct CDR3 sequences listed, 10% are singletons. Sequenced material: PBMCs from the stem cell graft donor, taken from the stem cell graft. These receptors all come from a human donor who donated a stem cell graft to a child with acute lymphoblastic leukemia.

The chain has TRBV5-6 and TRBJ2-1, with a weak D call TRBD2 (6 bases). V gave up 3 bases and J gave up 6 bases, with 7 bases separating them. CDR1 and CDR2 (germline): SGHDT, YYEEEE. This CDR3 contains 12 residues. The CDR3 loop reads CASSYGSNEQFF. The CDR3 DNA follows: TGTGCCAGCAGCTACGGGAGCAATGAGCAGTTCTTC.

This chain joins TRBV20-1 and TRBJ2-1; 9 bases are shared with TRBD1. CDR3 length: 14 residues. The ends lost 6 bases at V and 8 bases at J; junction bases unmatched: 11. The germline V gene has CDR1 DFQATT and CDR2 SNEGSKA (reference sequence). The CDR3 nucleotides are TGCAGTGCCTCCGGGACAGGGAGTGGCGATGAGCAGTTCTTC. It specifies CSASGTGSGDEQFF.

The chain couples TRBV4-1 to TRBJ2-1; 10 nucleotides line up with TRBD2. Germline-derived CDR1 and CDR2 are MGHRA and YSYEKL. V lost 4 bases and J lost 4; bases outside the gene matches: 10. The CDR3 length is 17 residues. The CDR3 sequence is CASSRVRASGSYNEQFF. The CDR3 DNA reads TGCGCCAGCAGCCGCGTCCGGGCTAGCGGGAGTTACAATGAGCAGTTCTTC.

The table lists this clonotype with a few counts. V and J are TRBV7-9 and TRBJ2-5; maybe TRBD1 (5 bases). There are 15 residues in the CDR3. With 3 bases removed from V and 5 bases from J, the gap between germline ends came to 16 bases. Germline V CDR1 and CDR2: SEHNR, FQNEAQ (reference sequence). CDR3 DNA: TGTGCCAGCAGCTTCCGCAGGGCCTCCGGGGAGACCCAGTACTTC. Protein sequence: CASSFRRASGETQYF.

This clonotype occurred a few times. This chain connects TRBV27 to TRBJ2-2; 8 nucleotides align to TRBD1. Germline loops: CDR1 MNHEY, CDR2 SMNVEV (reference sequence). After removal of 7 bases from V and 1 base from J, the junction contained 2 bases not matched to a gene. CDR3 length: 14 amino acids. Here the CDR3 reads CASTGQGNTGELFF. As DNA, the CDR3 is TGTGCCAGCACCGGACAGGGGAACACCGGGGAGCTGTTTTTT.

V gene TRBV5-6 combines with J gene TRBJ1-5, with 10 bases lining up with TRBD1. Germline lookup yields CDR1 SGHDT and CDR2 YYEEEE. Trimming cost V 4 bases and J 7 bases; bases outside gene matches: 8. This CDR3 spans 15 amino acids. DNA of the CDR3: TGTGCCAGCAGCAAGACAGGGGGCCGAGGGCAGCCCCAGCATTTT. Translating gives CASSKTGGRGQPQHF.

For this clonotype: This clone may be a read error of a much larger clone one base away. V gene TRBV20-1 combines with J gene TRBJ1-4; 9 bases are shared with TRBD1. CDR1 is DFQATT and CDR2 is SNEGSKA in the germline V gene (reference sequence). The CDR3 totals 12 residues. Trimming removed 8 bases from V and 8 bases from J; junction bases left unmatched: 6. The DNA of the CDR3 is TGCAGTCAACGGACAGGGGACGAAAAACTGTTTTTT. Protein sequence: CSQRTGDEKLFF.

The rearrangement uses TRBV6-1 and TRBJ2-7; a possible D gene is TRBD2 (6 bases). CDR3 length: 13 residues. CDR1 is MNHNS and CDR2 is SASEGT in the germline V gene. The V end lost 10 bases, the J end lost 11 bases, and 24 bases lay between the germline ends. The CDR3 DNA reads as TGTGCCAACCCGGGACTCCTCGGCCTTAGGGAGTACTTC. Protein: CANPGLLGLREYF.

The chain recombines TRBV27 with TRBJ2-1, with 8 nucleotides matching TRBD2. The CDR3 consists of 15 residues. V gave up 3 bases and J gave up 2 bases; unmatched junction bases: 3. From germline, CDR1 is MNHEY and CDR2 SMNVEV (reference sequence). CDR3 region: CASSFRGGTYNEQFF. DNA for the CDR3: TGTGCCAGCAGTTTCCGGGGGGGGACCTACAATGAGCAGTTCTTC.

V is TRBV15 and J is TRBJ1-1; D is perhaps TRBD1 (5 bases). Germline V gene sequence: CDR1 LNHNV, CDR2 YYDKDF (reference sequence). Trimming cost V 3 bases and J 0 bases, with 17 bases left between them. This CDR3 spans 17 amino acids. CDR3 bases: TGTGCCACCAGCAGTTTGTACGCCAGGGAGATGAACACTGAAGCTTTCTTT. As protein: CATSSLYAREMNTEAFF.

The chain combines TRBV28 with TRBJ2-3, with no clear D. The CDR3 runs to 12 residues. Looked up from germline, CDR1 is MDHEN and CDR2 is SYDVKM. V gave up 7 bases and J gave up 2 bases, with 7 bases separating them. The CDR3 loop reads CASTTSTDTQYF. As DNA, the CDR3 is TGTGCCAGCACGACCTCCACAGATACGCAGTATTTT.

This clonotype came up a few times. The chain combines TRBV28 with TRBJ2-4, with TRBD1 identical over 7 bases. Per germline, CDR1 MDHEN and CDR2 SYDVKM. The junction had 7 bases not matched to a gene; V was cut back by 3 bases and J by 2 bases. This CDR3 region has 16 residues. DNA of the CDR3: TGTGCCAGCAGTTTCCAGGGGGTTGAGACCAAAAACATTCAGTACTTC. It encodes CASSFQGVETKNIQYF.

In DNA, the CDR3 is TGTGCCGGCGACCTCGCGGGGGCAGATACGCAGTATTTT. It codes for CAGDLAGADTQYF. The chain uses TRBV7-9 and TRBJ2-3; 7 bases are a match to TRBD2. The CDR3 length is 13 residues. J was trimmed by 4 bases and V by 11 bases; bases with no gene match: 9. Germline loops: CDR1 SEHNR, CDR2 FQNEAQ (reference sequence).

The chain links TRBV4-1 to TRBJ1-1; D not resolved. V lost 1 base and J 6 bases, leaving 9 bases between the germline ends. The CDR3 is 13 amino acids. Looked up from germline, CDR1 is MGHRA and CDR2 is YSYEKL. The CDR3 DNA sequence: TGCGCCAGCAGCCAAGCTCTACAAGCTGAAGCTTTCTTT. Translating it yields CASSQALQAEAFF.

This rearrangement joins TRBV27 to TRBJ2-7; 11 bases align to TRBD2. Germline CDR1 MNHEY, CDR2 SMNVEV (reference sequence). Trimming took 6 bases from V and 3 from J; bases not matched to a gene: 1. The CDR3 has 13 amino acids. The CDR3, as DNA: TGTGCCAGCAGGGGACTAGCGGACTACGAGCAGTACTTC. This encodes CASRGLADYEQYF.

As DNA, the CDR3 is TGCGCCAGCAGCCCTCGATCCGGGTGGGGTGAGCAGTTCTTC. It is translated as CASSPRSGWGEQFF. The V call is TRBV4-1, the J call TRBJ2-1, with D unclear. The germline CDR1 and CDR2 sequences are MGHRA and YSYEKL. V was shortened by 4 bases and J by 9 bases, with 16 bases between the two germline ends. The CDR3 has 14 amino acids.

The rearrangement joins TRBV12-3 or TRBV12-4 to TRBJ2-1; D might be TRBD2 (6 bases). This CDR3 has 12 amino acids. Deletions cut 6 bases from V and 3 bases from J, with 6 bases between. CDR3 DNA: TGTGCCAGCAGGACTAGCTACAATGAGCAGTTCTTC. This gives the protein CASRTSYNEQFF.

The chain is built from TRBV15 and TRBJ1-1; D remains ambiguous. Germline lookup yields CDR1 LNHNV and CDR2 YYDKDF (reference sequence). This CDR3 is built from 15 residues. V shed 1 base and J shed 3 bases, with 12 bases lying between them. The chain's CDR3 is CATSRGERTDTEAFF. The CDR3 nucleotides read TGTGCCACCAGCAGAGGAGAGAGAACGGACACTGAAGCTTTCTTT.

The chain's CDR3 is CASSHWLAGVTGSSYEQYF. The CDR3, as DNA: TGTGCCAGCAGCCACTGGTTAGCGGGAGTGACGGGTAGCTCCTACGAGCAGTACTTC. V usage is TRBV4-2 and J usage is TRBJ2-7; 9 positions match TRBD2. The CDR3 consists of 19 residues. Germline V gives CDR1 LGHNA, CDR2 YNFKEQ. J lost 0 bases, V lost 3 bases, and 15 bases had no gene match.

This clonotype was recorded a few times. The genes are TRBV12-3 or TRBV12-4 and TRBJ2-7; TRBD2 matches 8 bases. With 4 bases clipped from V and 4 bases from J, the junction kept 9 bases outside the gene matches. The CDR3 sequence is 15 residues long. Written as DNA, the CDR3 is TGTGCCAGCAGTTCCTCCGCGGGAGGCCATTACGAGCAGTACTTC. The encoded protein is CASSSSAGGHYEQYF.

The V call is TRBV29-1, the J call TRBJ1-1, with TRBD1 matching 9 bases. The germline CDR1 and CDR2 sequences are SQVTM and ANQGSEA. The trim removed 5 bases at V and 1 base at J, leaving 20 bases unmatched. The CDR3 loop spans 19 amino acids. The CDR3 DNA sequence: TGCAGCGTTTTTTTGGGAAGGTGGGGACAGGGAATGTCGAACACTGAAGCTTTCTTT. Encoded protein: CSVFLGRWGQGMSNTEAFF.

This clonotype was detected only a few times. The chain couples TRBV5-1 to TRBJ1-2; D ambiguous. This CDR3 region has 15 residues. CDR1 is SGHRS, CDR2 YFSETQ, per germline. The V gene lost 0 bases and the J gene lost 2 bases, with 11 bases spanning the gap. CDR3: CASSLVEAQNYGYTF. The CDR3 nucleotides read TGCGCCAGCAGCTTGGTAGAGGCACAAAACTATGGCTACACCTTC. Supplemented by reference TRBV5-1 and TRBJ1-2, the full variable domain reads KAGVTQTPRYLIKTRGQQVTLSCSPISGHRSVSWYQQTPGQGLQFLFEYFSETQRNKGNFPGRFSGRQFSNSRSEMNVSTLELGDSALYLCASSLVEAQNYGYTFGSGTRLTVV.

This clonotype was found many times. The V gene is TRBV4-2, the J gene TRBJ2-7; D perhaps matches TRBD1 (5 bases). The CDR3 loop spans 15 amino acids. Trimming pared 4 bases from V and 4 bases from J, leaving 17 bases between. CDR1 is LGHNA, CDR2 YNFKEQ, per germline. CDR3 residues: CASSPSEGHTYEQYF. The CDR3 DNA sequence: TGTGCCAGCAGCCCCTCGGAAGGACACACATACGAGCAGTACTTC.